This T cell receptor beta chain was obtained from a study of shared clonotypes between healthy human individuals. Approximately 220 ng DNA, approximately 30,000 T cell genomes, went into each sorted-subset replicate PCR. Data came from immunoSEQ multiplex PCR; TCRdb stores just in-frame clones and leaves some out. The table records 780,000 or so clones, just under 75% of them present only once. CD4+ cells were split into CD45RA+ naive and CD45RA-negative memory subsets. This clone appeared a few times. This CDR3 has 13 amino acids. The V gene end was trimmed by 4 bases and the J gene end by 15 bases; junction bases not matched to a gene: 12. Germline loops: CDR1 SGHRS, CDR2 YFSETQ.

The sequence came from a woman younger than 45 in good health. The sample consisted of memory CD4+ T cells sorted from blood. Subset of the sample: CD45RA-negative fraction. The chain has TRBV5-1 and TRBJ2-1; 8 bases match TRBD2. The CDR3 region is CASSPLAAPKAFF. Written as DNA, the CDR3 is TGCGCCAGCAGCCCACTAGCGGCCCCCAAGGCGTTCTTC.